The 20 T cell receptor beta chains listed next were all sequenced from one sample in a study of T cell responses to AZD1222 COVID-19 vaccine. Libraries were prepared by immunoSEQ multiplex PCR; TCRdb keeps only in-frame clonotypes and omits some of them. The sample records about 120,000 clones, approximately 90% being singletons. The sequencing here drew on peripheral blood, taken 28 days after the second AZD1222 dose. All receptors derive from an adult who received the AZD1222 COVID-19 vaccine.

The chain employs TRBV28 and TRBJ1-2, with D maybe TRBD1 (5 bases). The CDR3 length is 16 residues. Trimming took off 3 bases at V and 2 bases at J, with 16 bases between the two ends. The V gene's germline CDR1 is MDHEN and CDR2 SYDVKM. The CDR3 DNA reads TGTGCCAGCAGTTTCCCCCGCTCGACAGTCAACTATGGCTACACCTTC. Translating gives CASSFPRSTVNYGYTF.

The CDR3 loop reads CASSSGGILYNEQFF. The CDR3, as DNA: TGTGCCAGCAGTTCGGGGGGTATACTCTACAATGAGCAGTTCTTC. This rearrangement joins TRBV28 to TRBJ2-1, with 7 nucleotides matching TRBD2. CDR1 and CDR2 from the germline V gene are MDHEN and SYDVKM. The J segment lost 3 bases and the V segment lost 4 bases, leaving 6 bases of the junction unmatched. This CDR3 region has 15 residues.

The chain carries TRBV15 and TRBJ1-5; D might be TRBD1 (5 bases). The CDR3 runs to 16 residues. Germline V gene data show CDR1 as LNHNV and CDR2 as YYDKDF (reference sequence). Deletions cut 0 bases from V and 6 bases from J, with 15 bases between. The CDR3 coding sequence is TGTGCCACCAGCAGAGATGTTTGGGGAGGGGCTCAGCCCCAGCATTTT. It specifies CATSRDVWGGAQPQHF.

The chain employs TRBV27 and TRBJ1-2; D gene uncertain. Trimming cost V 3 bases and J 4 bases, with 9 bases left between them. The germline V gene encodes CDR1 MNHEY and CDR2 SMNVEV (reference sequence). CDR3 size: 13 residues. The CDR3 bases are TGTGCCAGCAGTTTGGGCACAACCTATGGCTACACCTTC. Translation gives CASSLGTTYGYTF.

The rearrangement uses TRBV7-3 and TRBJ1-5; 7 positions agree with TRBD1. V lost 2 bases, J lost 12 bases, and 7 bases stayed unmatched. The germline V gene encodes CDR1 SGHTA and CDR2 FQGTGA. The CDR3 consists of 13 residues. In DNA, the CDR3 is TGTGCCAGCAGCTTACCAGGGGGGGATCTCCAGCATTTT. Translating gives CASSLPGGDLQHF.

V gene TRBV6-5 combines with J gene TRBJ1-2, with 9 nucleotides matching TRBD1. The germline V gene encodes CDR1 MNHEY and CDR2 SVGAGI. The J segment lost 5 bases and the V segment lost 7 bases, leaving 5 bases of the junction unmatched. The CDR3 loop spans 13 amino acids. CDR3 nucleotides: TGTGCCAGCAACCGGGACAGGGATTATGGCTACACCTTC. Translating it yields CASNRDRDYGYTF.

The rearrangement joins TRBV9 to TRBJ1-3; 8 nucleotides match TRBD1. CDR1 is SGDLS, CDR2 YYNGEE, per germline. The CDR3 runs 17 residues. The J segment lost 1 base and the V segment lost 0 bases, leaving 6 bases of the junction unmatched. This CDR3 is CASSVEHRGYSGNTIYF. CDR3 nucleotides: TGTGCCAGCAGCGTAGAACACAGGGGGTATTCTGGAAACACCATATATTTT.

This CDR3 is CASSTSGQETQYF. In nucleotides, the CDR3 is TGTGCCAGCAGTACCTCGGGACAAGAGACCCAGTACTTC. J is TRBJ2-5 and V is TRBV6-4; TRBD2 is a possible D gene (5 bases). Germline CDR1 and CDR2: MRHNA and SNTAGT. The CDR3 extends over 13 amino acids. The germline V and J ends were trimmed by 5 bases and 2 bases, with 9 bases remaining between them.

The J gene is TRBJ2-5, the V gene TRBV29-1; maybe TRBD2 (5 bases). V lost 6 bases and J lost 7, with 18 bases in between. The CDR3 spans 13 residues. Germline-derived CDR1 and CDR2 are SQVTM and ANQGSEA. The CDR3 region has the DNA TGCAGCGTGGACTGGGCTAGGAGAGGGACCCAGTACTTC. Residues: CSVDWARRGTQYF. The full variable domain, its missing parts supplied by reference TRBV29-1 and TRBJ2-5, is SAVISQKPSRDICQRGTSLTIQCQVDSQVTMMFWYRQQPGQSLTLIATANQGSEATYESGFVIDKFPISRPNLTFSTLTVSNMSPEDSSIYLCSVDWARRGTQYFGPGTRLLVL.

As to this clone: This CDR3 fails to terminate in the conserved phenylalanine or tryptophan, so it likely reflects a read error. It is unclear where the CDR3 begins or ends on the DNA, so no DNA is shown, and the CDR3 is as TCRdb lists it. The rearrangement links TRBV12-3 or TRBV12-4 to TRBJ1-2; the tabulated D call, TRBD1, remains unverified against the DNA. Ends included, the CDR3 has 12 residues. The CDR3 is CASSLAGHLGFS.

This clone has just one count. The chain is built from TRBV5-1 and TRBJ2-3, with 9 bases that match TRBD2. After removal of 1 base from V and 0 bases from J, the junction contained 6 bases not matched to a gene. The CDR3 consists of 17 residues. CDR1 is SGHRS and CDR2 is YFSETQ in the germline V gene. The CDR3 DNA reads as TGCGCCAGCAGCTTGCCTCAGACTAGCGGAAGCACAGATACGCAGTATTTT. This translates into CASSLPQTSGSTDTQYF. Full variable domain (remainder filled in from reference TRBV5-1 and TRBJ2-3): KAGVTQTPRYLIKTRGQQVTLSCSPISGHRSVSWYQQTPGQGLQFLFEYFSETQRNKGNFPGRFSGRQFSNSRSEMNVSTLELGDSALYLCASSLPQTSGSTDTQYFGPGTRLTVL.

V and J are TRBV15 and TRBJ2-2; perhaps TRBD1 as D (5 bases). V lost 0 bases and J lost 6, with 14 bases in between. The CDR3 sequence is 16 residues long. CDR1 is LNHNV, CDR2 YYDKDF, per germline (reference sequence). For the CDR3, the DNA is TGTGCCACCAGCAGAGAGATGGCCAGGGATCCCGGGGAGCTGTTTTTT. It codes for CATSREMARDPGELFF.

The chain recombines TRBV5-4 with TRBJ2-1, with 7 bases that match TRBD2. This CDR3 has 16 amino acids. J gave up 3 bases and V 2 bases, and 8 bases lay outside the gene matches. In germline, CDR1 is SGHNT, CDR2 YYREEE (reference sequence). CDR3 protein: CASSFLGTTIYNEQFF. Written as DNA, the CDR3 is TGTGCCAGCAGCTTTCTGGGGACTACAATCTACAATGAGCAGTTCTTC.

This chain links TRBV29-1 with TRBJ1-1, with D possibly being TRBD1 (6 bases). The CDR3 is 14 amino acids. Germline V lookup: CDR1 SQVTM, CDR2 ANQGSEA. With 2 bases removed from V and 5 bases from J, the gap between germline ends came to 15 bases. This chain's CDR3 is CSVERTIRGTEAFF. The CDR3 DNA follows: TGCAGCGTTGAACGGACTATTAGGGGGACTGAAGCTTTCTTT.

V usage is TRBV12-3 or TRBV12-4 and J usage is TRBJ2-1; D gene uncertain. V was shortened by 4 bases and J by 4 bases, with 5 bases between the two germline ends. The CDR3 runs to 12 residues. CDR3 sequence: CASSWRYNEQFF. The CDR3 bases are TGTGCCAGCAGTTGGAGATACAATGAGCAGTTCTTC.

This clone came up once. The rearrangement joins TRBV19 to TRBJ2-7; 11 positions agree with TRBD2. Trimming took 9 bases from V and 2 from J; bases not matched to a gene: 6. The germline V gene has CDR1 LNHDA and CDR2 SQIVND (reference sequence). The CDR3 totals 14 residues. The CDR3 nucleotides read TGTGCCAGCGCAGCGGGACTAGCGGCCTACGAGCAGTACTTC. Its translation is CASAAGLAAYEQYF.

The chain links TRBV6-6 to TRBJ2-7; TRBD2 matches 8 bases. J gave up 5 bases and V 6 bases, and 6 bases lay outside the gene matches. The CDR3 length is 13 residues. Looked up from germline, CDR1 is MNHNY and CDR2 is SVGAGI (reference sequence). The CDR3 protein is CASRLADEDEQYF. DNA of the CDR3: TGTGCCAGCAGACTAGCGGATGAGGACGAGCAGTACTTC.

The chain uses TRBV6-1 and TRBJ2-1, with 9 nucleotides matching TRBD1. Germline CDR1 is MNHNS and CDR2 is SASEGT. V lost 1 base and J lost 3; bases outside the gene matches: 4. This CDR3 contains 16 residues. CDR3 coding DNA: TGTGCCAGCAGTGAAGACAGGGGGCTTGGCTACAATGAGCAGTTCTTC. It yields the protein CASSEDRGLGYNEQFF.

The CDR3 DNA follows: TGTGCCAGCAGCGTAGAAGGGGTCGGCGGGGAGCTGTTTTTT. Translating gives CASSVEGVGGELFF. The V gene is TRBV9, the J gene TRBJ2-2, with D tentatively TRBD1 (5 bases). The germline V gene has CDR1 SGDLS and CDR2 YYNGEE. The CDR3 length is 14 residues. V was clipped by 0 bases and J by 7 bases, with 10 bases between them.

The V gene is TRBV5-5, the J gene TRBJ2-5; 13 bases match TRBD2. V was pared by 0 bases and J by 5 bases, with 7 bases of the junction left unmatched. This CDR3 region has 17 residues. Germline V gives CDR1 SGHKS, CDR2 YYEKEE (reference sequence). For the CDR3, the DNA is TGTGCCAGCAGCTTGGGACTAGCGGGAGGCGCCACTGAGACCCAGTACTTC. Translated: CASSLGLAGGATETQYF.